This T cell receptor beta chain was recovered during a study of beta chain features in type 1 diabetes. Findings of the study overall: Across all four CD4+ subsets, people with type 1 diabetes showed modestly shorter TCRB CDR3s.

With regard to this clone: Its antigen remains unknown.

TCRB transcripts that were expressed got sequenced, as all of the isolated RNA had been reverse transcribed. TCRdb keeps only in-frame clones here, not all; method: immunoSEQ multiplex PCR. The data show under 450,000 clones, with about 14% seen just once and about 0.02% held by the top ten. V was pared by 2 bases and J by 0 bases, with 4 bases of the junction left unmatched. This CDR3 is built from 16 residues. The clonotype was recovered from a woman younger than 30 in good health. Sequencing was performed on naive CD4+ T cells from blood. The chain carries TRBV23-1 and TRBJ1-5, with 7 bases aligning to TRBD1. TRBV23-1 is treated as an ORF (open reading frame) with a function not yet certain. The chain's CDR3 is CASSQPQGNSNQPQHF. The CDR3 nucleotides read TGCGCCAGCAGTCAACCACAGGGGAATAGCAATCAGCCCCAGCATTTT.